The 32 T cell receptor beta chains below come from one sample, sequenced in a study of beta chain features in type 1 diabetes. The entirety of the isolated RNA underwent reverse transcription, so expressed TCRB transcripts were sequenced. The protocol was immunoSEQ multiplex PCR, while the TCRdb copy is restricted to in-frame clones and leaves out a portion. This sample has about 930,000 clones; about a sixth occur once, and the top ten carry 0.02% to 0.03%. Material for sequencing was naive CD4+ T cells from blood. These receptors were collected from a woman between 18 and 29 years old in good health.

The V gene is TRBV19, the J gene TRBJ1-2, with TRBD1 as a possible D gene (6 bases). Germline lookup yields CDR1 LNHDA and CDR2 SQIVND (reference sequence). V gave up 5 bases and J gave up 5 bases, with 15 bases separating them. The CDR3 is made up of 14 amino acids. CDR3 residues: CASSPRDIRYGYTF. CDR3 sequence (DNA): TGTGCCAGTAGTCCGCGGGACATCCGATATGGCTACACCTTC. Drawing the rest from reference TRBV19 and TRBJ1-2, the complete variable domain is DGGITQSPKYLFRKEGQNVTLSCEQNLNHDAMYWYRQDPGQGLRLIYYSQIVNDFQKGDIAEGYSVSREKKESFPLTVTSAQKNPTAFYLCASSPRDIRYGYTFGSGTRLTVV.

This chain's CDR3 is CASSRDNTYGYTF. In DNA, the CDR3 is TGTGCCAGCAGCCGCGACAATACCTATGGCTACACCTTC. J is TRBJ1-2 and V is TRBV7-2; D gene uncertain. Germline V gives CDR1 SGHTA, CDR2 FQGNSA. This CDR3 has 13 amino acids. The ends were cut back, 5 bases at V and 4 bases at J, with 11 bases in the middle.

This clone was seen a few times. As DNA, the CDR3 is TGTGCCAGCTCATACGACAGCCTCTATGGCTACACCTTC. This gives the protein CASSYDSLYGYTF. This rearrangement joins TRBV18 to TRBJ1-2; tentatively, D is TRBD1 (5 bases). Trimming cost V 5 bases and J 4 bases, with 11 bases left between them. This CDR3 is 13 amino acids long. The germline V gene has CDR1 KGHSH and CDR2 LQKENI.

This clone was detected a few times. V and J are TRBV19 and TRBJ1-1; D is ambiguous. Germline V gene lookup returns CDR1 LNHDA and CDR2 SQIVND (reference sequence). Trimming left V 1 base short and J 8 bases short, with 11 bases between. The CDR3 consists of 13 residues. The CDR3 DNA reads as TGTGCCAGTAGTATAGCCCCATTTCGGGAAGCTTTCTTT. Translating it yields CASSIAPFREAFF.

This clone came up a few times. At one boundary the junction diverges from the germline segment, which might be a read error. This sequence joins TRBV7-6 and TRBJ2-1; D gene unclear. This CDR3 comprises 14 residues. In germline, CDR1 is SGHVS, CDR2 FNYEAQ. This chain's CDR3 is CASSLVNSHNEQFF. The DNA for the CDR3 is TGTGCCAGCAGCTTAGTTAACTCCCACAATGAGCAGTTCTTC.

A remark on this clone: The junction does not match germline at one end; this may be a read error. V and J are TRBV10-1 and TRBJ1-1; D gene ambiguous. The germline CDR1 and CDR2 sequences are WNHNN and SYGVQD (reference sequence). CDR3 length: 9 amino acids. CDR3 bases: TGCGCCAGCAGCCCTGAGGCTTTCTTT. It yields the protein CASSPEAFF.

The rearrangement links TRBV11-2 to TRBJ2-4, with TRBD1 as a possible D gene (5 bases). Trimming shortened V by 2 bases and J by 0 bases, and 20 bases separated the two germline ends. The germline CDR1 and CDR2 sequences are SGHAT and FQNNGV. This CDR3 is 19 amino acids long. For the CDR3, the DNA is TGTGCCAGCAGCTTATCAAGGTTCCGACAGTCCATAGCCAAAAACATTCAGTACTTC. Its protein is CASSLSRFRQSIAKNIQYF. Combining the CDR3 with reference TRBV11-2 and TRBJ2-4 gives the whole variable domain EAGVAQSPRYKIIEKRQSVAFWCNPISGHATLYWYQQILGQGPKLLIQFQNNGVVDDSQLPKDRFSAERLKGVDSTLKIQPAKLEDSAVYLCASSLSRFRQSIAKNIQYFGAGTRLSVL.

This clone was picked up a small number of times. V is TRBV10-3 and J is TRBJ2-3; 9 bases are shared with TRBD2. V shed 0 bases and J 7 bases; nucleotides not matched to a gene: 5. Germline V gene data show CDR1 as ENHRY and CDR2 as SYGVKD. There are 15 residues in the CDR3. This chain's CDR3 is CAISESVGTSYTQYF. For the CDR3, the DNA is TGTGCCATCAGTGAGTCAGTTGGGACTAGCTATACGCAGTATTTT.

The gene calls are TRBV5-6 and TRBJ2-7; possibly TRBD1 or TRBD2 for D (5 bases each). Trimming left V 4 bases short and J 3 bases short, with 11 bases between. This CDR3 contains 13 residues. From germline, CDR1 is SGHDT and CDR2 YYEEEE. DNA of the CDR3: TGTGCCAGCAGCGGGACGGTATACTACGAGCAGTACTTC. Its protein is CASSGTVYYEQYF. Supplemented by reference TRBV5-6 and TRBJ2-7, the full variable domain reads DAGVTQSPTHLIKTRGQQVTLRCSPKSGHDTVSWYQQALGQGPQFIFQYYEEEERQRGNFPDRFSGHQFPNYSSELNVNALLLGDSALYLCASSGTVYYEQYFGPGTRLTVT.

The chain's CDR3 is CASSTGTSPVPQYF. The CDR3 DNA reads as TGTGCCAGCAGCACCGGGACTAGCCCTGTCCCCCAGTACTTC. The chain joins TRBV7-9 to TRBJ2-5, with TRBD2 matching over 9 bases. In germline, CDR1 is SEHNR, CDR2 FQNEAQ (reference sequence). Trimming cost V 5 bases and J 9 bases; bases outside gene matches: 10. The CDR3 runs 14 residues.

The J gene is TRBJ2-5, the V gene TRBV29-1; D unclear. Deletions cut 7 bases from V and 1 base from J, with 7 bases between. This CDR3 region has 11 residues. Germline V gene lookup returns CDR1 SQVTM and CDR2 ANQGSEA. CDR3 bases: TGCAGCGCCGGGTTCCAAGAGACCCAGTACTTC. Translated: CSAGFQETQYF.

This chain links TRBV6-1 with TRBJ1-2; weak D call: TRBD1 (5 bases). Between the trimmed V and J ends, which lost 2 bases and 4 bases, there was a span of 11 bases. Germline V gives CDR1 MNHNS, CDR2 SASEGT. This CDR3 is 14 amino acids long. The CDR3 sequence is CASSEIPGGYGYTF. The CDR3 DNA reads TGTGCCAGCAGTGAAATACCCGGGGGCTATGGCTACACCTTC.

This clone was observed a few times. This chain connects TRBV5-1 to TRBJ2-3; the match to TRBD1 covers 9 bases. Trimming cost V 0 bases and J 3 bases; bases outside gene matches: 8. In germline, CDR1 is SGHRS, CDR2 YFSETQ. The CDR3 has 17 amino acids. In DNA, the CDR3 is TGCGCCAGCAGCTTGGCCCGGGGACAGGGTATGACAGATACGCAGTATTTT. This encodes CASSLARGQGMTDTQYF.

The genes are TRBV7-9 and TRBJ1-4, with D unresolved. CDR1 and CDR2 from the germline V gene are SEHNR and FQNEAQ (reference sequence). Trimming cost V 1 base and J 6 bases, with 12 bases left between them. The CDR3 has 15 amino acids. The CDR3 nucleotides read TGTGCCAGCAGCTTAGGCGGCAATAACCATGAAAAACTGTTTTTT. Its protein product is CASSLGGNNHEKLFF.

This clone came up a few times. This sequence joins TRBV18 and TRBJ1-5; 7 bases map to TRBD1. V gave up 2 bases and J gave up 3 bases; unmatched junction bases: 4. The CDR3 consists of 15 residues. The germline gives CDR1 KGHSH, CDR2 LQKENI. CDR3 coding DNA: TGTGCCAGCTCACCATCCAGGGGGAACAATCAGCCCCAGCATTTT. It codes for CASSPSRGNNQPQHF.

The chain couples TRBV4-2 to TRBJ2-5; D gene ambiguous. The germline V gene has CDR1 LGHNA and CDR2 YNFKEQ. V gave up 4 bases and J gave up 5 bases, with 11 bases separating them. This CDR3 spans 13 amino acids. The CDR3 region is CASSLSLGETQYF. The CDR3 nucleotides read TGTGCCAGCAGCCTTTCCCTTGGGGAGACCCAGTACTTC.

The chain combines TRBV18 with TRBJ1-1, with D maybe TRBD1 (6 bases). Germline CDR1 and CDR2: KGHSH and LQKENI. This CDR3 spans 12 amino acids. Trimming left V 6 bases short and J 6 bases short, with 11 bases between. As DNA, the CDR3 is TGTGCCAGCTCCTCGACAGGACCTGAAGCTTTCTTT. Its translation: CASSSTGPEAFF.

V and J are TRBV7-2 and TRBJ2-7, with D perhaps matching TRBD2 (6 bases). The CDR3 covers 11 residues. Germline V gene data show CDR1 as SGHTA and CDR2 as FQGNSA. V lost 5 bases and J lost 6, with 8 bases in between. The CDR3 nucleotides read TGTGCCAGCAGCATGACTAGCGAGCAGTACTTC. Its protein is CASSMTSEQYF. Full variable domain (remainder filled in from reference TRBV7-2 and TRBJ2-7): GAGVSQSPSNKVTEKGKDVELRCDPISGHTALYWYRQSLGQGLEFLIYFQGNSAPDKSGLPSDRFSAERTGGSVSTLTIQRTQQEDSAVYLCASSMTSEQYFGPGTRLTVT.

The chain recombines TRBV5-1 with TRBJ2-1, with TRBD1 identical over 7 bases. The CDR3 is 15 amino acids. Looked up from germline, CDR1 is SGHRS and CDR2 is YFSETQ. The V and J ends lost 4 bases and 4 bases, in that order; junction bases with no gene match: 8. The CDR3 loop is CASSPVQGEYNEQFF. The CDR3 DNA reads as TGCGCCAGCAGCCCGGTCCAGGGGGAGTACAATGAGCAGTTCTTC.

CDR3 sequence reads: CASSPLSGGAYEQYF. The CDR3 DNA sequence: TGTGCCAGCAGCCCCCTTAGCGGTGGGGCGTACGAGCAGTACTTC. This chain uses TRBV9 with TRBJ2-7, with D perhaps TRBD2 (6 bases). Trimming removed 4 bases at V and 4 bases at J, with 18 bases between. CDR3 length: 15 residues. The germline V gene has CDR1 SGDLS and CDR2 YYNGEE.

This clone was seen a few times. V is TRBV6-1 and J is TRBJ2-4; D possibly corresponds to TRBD1 (5 bases). V shed 3 bases and J shed 0 bases, with 9 bases lying between them. The CDR3 runs to 15 residues. Germline loops: CDR1 MNHNS, CDR2 SASEGT. The CDR3 protein is CASSDPRVAKNIQYF. CDR3 bases: TGTGCCAGCAGTGACCCCAGGGTAGCCAAAAACATTCAGTACTTC.

The CDR3 is CASSQGFGLAGWGELFF. CDR3 bases: TGCGCCAGCAGCCAAGGCTTCGGTCTAGCGGGATGGGGGGAGCTGTTTTTT. The gene calls are TRBV4-3 and TRBJ2-2; TRBD2 matches at 9 bases. The trim removed 1 base at V and 8 bases at J, leaving 11 bases unmatched. CDR3 size: 17 residues. Germline assignment: CDR1 LGHNA and CDR2 YSLEER.

The V gene is TRBV7-2, the J gene TRBJ2-7; TRBD2 might be the D (6 bases). This CDR3 spans 15 amino acids. The V and J ends lost 4 bases and 9 bases respectively, with 22 bases between them. Per germline, CDR1 SGHTA and CDR2 FQGNSA. CDR3 nucleotide sequence: TGTGCCAGCAGCTCTTATCGGGAGACCAATAGAGGGCAGTACTTC. The encoded protein is CASSSYRETNRGQYF.

The chain uses TRBV5-1 and TRBJ2-5; D remains unclear. The V end was cut by 4 bases, the J end by 4 bases, with 8 bases between. The germline V gene has CDR1 SGHRS and CDR2 YFSETQ. The CDR3 runs 12 residues. CDR3 loop: CASSRIPETQYF. CDR3 sequence (DNA): TGCGCCAGCAGCCGGATACCAGAGACCCAGTACTTC. The full variable domain, rest sourced from reference TRBV5-1 and TRBJ2-5, is KAGVTQTPRYLIKTRGQQVTLSCSPISGHRSVSWYQQTPGQGLQFLFEYFSETQRNKGNFPGRFSGRQFSNSRSEMNVSTLELGDSALYLCASSRIPETQYFGPGTRLLVL.

This clone was counted between two and nine times. The J gene is TRBJ1-1, the V gene TRBV6-5; D gene ambiguous. The germline V gene encodes CDR1 MNHEY and CDR2 SVGAGI. V gave up 0 bases and J gave up 1 base, with 9 bases separating them. The CDR3 runs to 15 residues. The CDR3 sequence is CASSYSVRTNTEAFF. The CDR3 DNA is TGTGCCAGCAGTTACTCGGTCAGGACGAACACTGAAGCTTTCTTT.

This clone was counted only a few times. This rearrangement joins TRBV21-1 to TRBJ2-7; the DNA was not used to check the table's D call, TRBD2. TRBV21-1 is a pseudogene segment. This CDR3 comprises 15 residues. The CDR3 DNA reads TGTGCCAGCAGCAAACCCCTAGCGGAGACCTACGAGCAGTACTTC. Amino acid sequence: CASSKPLAETYEQYF.

The rearrangement links TRBV18 to TRBJ2-3, with D maybe TRBD2 (6 bases). Germline-derived CDR1 and CDR2 are KGHSH and LQKENI. Trimming removed 1 base from V and 5 bases from J, with 7 bases in between. There are 13 residues in the CDR3. The CDR3, as DNA: TGTGCCAGCTCACCACAGCGGGTAGATACGCAGTATTTT. Translated: CASSPQRVDTQYF.

The rearrangement joins TRBV7-8 to TRBJ2-7; D gene unclear. This CDR3 contains 16 residues. V lost 0 bases and J 7 bases, leaving 19 bases between the germline ends. Germline V gene lookup returns CDR1 SGHVS and CDR2 FQNEAQ. CDR3 bases: TGTGCCAGCAGCTTAGCGACGCACACCCGAATGGGAGAGCAGTACTTC. Translation: CASSLATHTRMGEQYF.

The chain links TRBV6-6 to TRBJ2-7; 7 positions agree with TRBD1. Trimming removed 2 bases from V and 6 bases from J; junction bases left unmatched: 10. The CDR3 has 15 amino acids. The germline V gene has CDR1 MNHNY and CDR2 SVGAGI (reference sequence). DNA for the CDR3: TGTGCCAGCAGTTACGCCCCCCCAGGGGGAATCGAGCAGTACTTC. Translated: CASSYAPPGGIEQYF.

Worth noting for this clone: Other DNA sequences within the sample encode an identical CDR3. This sequence joins TRBV9 and TRBJ2-2; D possibly corresponds to TRBD1 (5 bases). Germline CDR1 is SGDLS and CDR2 is YYNGEE. V gave up 0 bases and J gave up 2 bases, with 8 bases separating them. This CDR3 spans 15 amino acids. This CDR3 reads CASSVGGANTGELFF. The CDR3 DNA reads TGTGCCAGCAGCGTAGGTGGGGCTAACACCGGGGAGCTGTTTTTT. Based on the CDR3 plus reference TRBV9 and TRBJ2-2, the full variable domain is DSGVTQTPKHLITATGQRVTLRCSPRSGDLSVYWYQQSLDQGLQFLIQYYNGEERAKGNILERFSAQQFPDLHSELNLSSLELGDSALYFCASSVGGANTGELFFGEGSRLTVL.

The V gene is TRBV7-9, the J gene TRBJ2-5; D not resolved. There are 16 residues in the CDR3. Looked up from germline, CDR1 is SEHNR and CDR2 is FQNEAQ (reference sequence). The ends were cut back, 1 base at V and 5 bases at J, with 17 bases in the middle. For the CDR3, the DNA is TGTGCCAGCAGCTTAGAAGGGCGGTATGGTCGCGAGACCCAGTACTTC. Protein: CASSLEGRYGRETQYF.

This clone was seen only a few times. The chain links TRBV15 to TRBJ2-5; D might be TRBD1 or TRBD2, each matching 6 bases. The CDR3 runs 15 residues. The germline V and J ends were trimmed by 5 bases and 9 bases, with 22 bases remaining between them. Germline lookup yields CDR1 LNHNV and CDR2 YYDKDF (reference sequence). The CDR3 protein is CATSGGTRGSGSQYF. The CDR3 DNA sequence: TGTGCCACCAGCGGGGGGACCAGGGGATCCGGGTCCCAGTACTTC.